These 26 T cell receptor beta chains were sequenced from one sample in a study of cytomegalovirus exposure and HLA in healthy donors. 13 Jbeta primers and 60 Vbeta primers were used for the PCR. Produced via immunoSEQ multiplex PCR; TCRdb's table is partial and in-frame only. In the table there are 99,000 or so clones, over 75% of which are singletons. Sequencing was carried out using PBMCs. All receptors come from a man aged 25 to 40 in good health and CMV-seropositive.

The genes are TRBV28 and TRBJ2-3; TRBD2 agrees at 7 bases. CDR1 and CDR2 from the germline V gene are MDHEN and SYDVKM. Trimming took 5 bases from V and 0 from J; bases not matched to a gene: 8. This CDR3 is built from 16 residues. The CDR3 spells CASSRPAGTSTDTQYF. As DNA, the CDR3 is TGTGCCAGCAGTCGTCCAGCGGGGACTAGCACAGATACGCAGTATTTT.

Turning to this clone: The junction and the germline gene differ at one end; a read error may be behind it. The chain is built from TRBV7-9 and TRBJ2-7; possible D gene TRBD2, 5 bases. The CDR3 is made up of 11 amino acids. Germline V CDR1 and CDR2: SEHNR, FQNEAQ (reference sequence). The CDR3: CASSFRDLAHF. CDR3 DNA: TGTGCCAGCAGCTTCCGGGATCTAGCCCACTTC.

The sample holds one count of this clone. The chain is built from TRBV7-2 and TRBJ2-3; TRBD1 matches 8 bases. With V trimmed by 3 bases and J by 4 bases, 3 bases remained unmatched. Germline values: CDR1 SGHTA, CDR2 FQGNSA. There are 14 residues in the CDR3. CDR3 protein: CASSFGTGADTQYF. In DNA, the CDR3 is TGTGCCAGCAGCTTCGGGACAGGAGCAGATACGCAGTATTTT. The whole variable domain, remainder taken from reference TRBV7-2 and TRBJ2-3, is GAGVSQSPSNKVTEKGKDVELRCDPISGHTALYWYRQSLGQGLEFLIYFQGNSAPDKSGLPSDRFSAERTGGSVSTLTIQRTQQEDSAVYLCASSFGTGADTQYFGPGTRLTVL.

The genes are TRBV12-5 and TRBJ2-7; maybe TRBD2 (7 bases). The germline V gene has CDR1 LGHNT and CDR2 FRNRAP. The CDR3 loop spans 18 amino acids. Trimming removed 8 bases from V and 0 bases from J, with 26 bases in between. CDR3 sequence: CASTQFRGGGPLSYEQYF. CDR3 sequence (DNA): TGTGCTAGTACCCAGTTTCGGGGCGGGGGCCCTCTCTCCTACGAGCAGTACTTC.

The chain has TRBV5-1 and TRBJ2-2; 8 nucleotides agree with TRBD1. This CDR3 has 14 amino acids. V gave up 7 bases and J gave up 4 bases; unmatched junction bases: 6. Germline V gene data show CDR1 as SGHRS and CDR2 as YFSETQ. CDR3 loop: CASSRGLGTGELFF. The DNA for the CDR3 is TGCGCCAGCTCCAGGGGGCTTGGCACCGGGGAGCTGTTTTTT.

This clone was seen once. This sequence joins TRBV10-3 and TRBJ2-1, with TRBD2 matching over 13 bases. The CDR3 is 15 residues long. Losses at the gene ends were 8 bases for V and 5 bases for J; bases not matched to a gene: 6. The V gene's germline CDR1 is ENHRY and CDR2 SYGVKD. CDR3 sequence reads: CAIHSGTSGNNEQFF. The CDR3 DNA reads as TGTGCCATCCACTCAGGGACTAGCGGGAACAATGAGCAGTTCTTC.

The chain uses TRBV10-3 and TRBJ2-7; 7 bases fit TRBD1. The germline V gene has CDR1 ENHRY and CDR2 SYGVKD. The ends lost 7 bases at V and 5 bases at J; junction bases unmatched: 5. This CDR3 spans 12 amino acids. The CDR3 spells CAIKRQGDEQYF. In nucleotides, the CDR3 is TGTGCCATCAAAAGACAGGGCGACGAGCAGTACTTC.

CDR3 protein: CASTPEGTSGVPQFF. The CDR3 bases are TGTGCCAGCACCCCCGAGGGGACTAGCGGGGTTCCGCAGTTCTTC. The chain is built from TRBV4-2 and TRBJ2-1, with 13 positions matching TRBD2. The CDR3 length is 15 residues. Germline assignment: CDR1 LGHNA and CDR2 YNFKEQ. Trimming removed 7 bases from V and 12 bases from J; junction bases left unmatched: 12.

This chain joins TRBV27 and TRBJ2-2; 9 bases are a match to TRBD2. Germline lookup yields CDR1 MNHEY and CDR2 SMNVEV (reference sequence). CDR3 length: 15 residues. Trimming at V came to 3 bases and at J to 7 bases, leaving 6 bases not matched to a gene. The CDR3 region is CASSFRGTSIGELFF. CDR3 nucleotides: TGTGCCAGCAGTTTCCGTGGGACTAGCATCGGGGAGCTGTTTTTT.

The rearrangement joins TRBV7-9 to TRBJ1-1; D is unresolved. V lost 2 bases to trimming and J lost 1 base, with 8 bases between them. In germline, CDR1 is SEHNR, CDR2 FQNEAQ (reference sequence). CDR3 length: 14 amino acids. The DNA of the CDR3 is TGTGCCAGCAGCTTAATGACGGGGAACACTGAAGCTTTCTTT. Protein product: CASSLMTGNTEAFF.

This clone was detected once. This chain connects TRBV6-5 to TRBJ1-4; TRBD1 is a possible D gene (6 bases). The CDR3 has 15 residues. Trimming stripped 1 base from V and 2 bases from J, with 8 bases between. Germline CDR1 reads MNHEY; CDR2 reads SVGAGI. The CDR3 sequence is CASSYFRGTNEKLFF. For the CDR3, the DNA is TGTGCCAGCAGTTACTTCAGGGGTACTAATGAAAAACTGTTTTTT.

This chain links TRBV27 with TRBJ1-2; D is possibly TRBD1 (5 bases). This CDR3 region has 15 residues. Germline CDR1 MNHEY, CDR2 SMNVEV (reference sequence). The V and J ends lost 6 bases and 4 bases respectively, with 18 bases between them. The chain's CDR3 is CASRATAATPYGYTF. CDR3 DNA sequence: TGTGCCAGCAGGGCGACAGCTGCAACCCCCTATGGCTACACCTTC.

V gene TRBV25-1 combines with J gene TRBJ1-6; D unclear. V lost 5 bases and J 7 bases, leaving 12 bases between the germline ends. This CDR3 is 14 amino acids long. The germline V gene encodes CDR1 MGHDK and CDR2 SYGVNS. CDR3 amino acids: CASSPDIMNSPLHF. CDR3 DNA: TGTGCCAGCAGTCCTGACATCATGAATTCACCCCTCCACTTT.

The CDR3 nucleotides read TGCGCCAGCAGCTCTTACAGGGGGTTGAACACTGAAGCTTTCTTT. Translation: CASSSYRGLNTEAFF. The chain uses TRBV5-1 and TRBJ1-1; 8 bases map to TRBD1. The CDR3 has 15 amino acids. Trimming at V came to 3 bases and at J to 0 bases, leaving 4 bases not matched to a gene. The germline V gene encodes CDR1 SGHRS and CDR2 YFSETQ.

The chain carries TRBV19 and TRBJ1-3, with D perhaps matching TRBD1 (5 bases). V was trimmed by 5 bases and J by 4 bases, leaving 9 bases between them. CDR1 LNHDA and CDR2 SQIVND come from the germline V gene (reference sequence). The CDR3 loop spans 13 amino acids. The CDR3 reads CASSQGYGNTIYF. The CDR3 DNA sequence: TGTGCCAGTAGTCAGGGTTACGGAAACACCATATATTTT. The full variable domain, completed using reference TRBV19 and TRBJ1-3, is DGGITQSPKYLFRKEGQNVTLSCEQNLNHDAMYWYRQDPGQGLRLIYYSQIVNDFQKGDIAEGYSVSREKKESFPLTVTSAQKNPTAFYLCASSQGYGNTIYFGEGSWLTVV.

The chain has TRBV27 and TRBJ1-1; tentatively, D is TRBD1 (5 bases). V was cut by 2 bases and J by 1 base, with 11 bases left in between. CDR1 is MNHEY, CDR2 SMNVEV, per germline (reference sequence). This CDR3 contains 15 residues. In nucleotides, the CDR3 is TGTGCCAGCAGTTTACAATCGACAGAGAACACTGAAGCTTTCTTT. Translation: CASSLQSTENTEAFF.

V and J are TRBV4-3 and TRBJ2-2; the match to TRBD1 covers 7 bases. Germline V gives CDR1 LGHNA, CDR2 YSLEER. This CDR3 is built from 17 residues. V gave up 0 bases and J gave up 4 bases; unmatched junction bases: 8. The CDR3 reads CASSQDLEQGLTGELFF. As DNA, the CDR3 is TGCGCCAGCAGCCAAGACTTGGAACAGGGGCTCACCGGGGAGCTGTTTTTT.

The V gene is TRBV19, the J gene TRBJ2-7, with 9 bases matching TRBD2. The CDR3 is 14 residues long. Germline CDR1 LNHDA, CDR2 SQIVND (reference sequence). After removal of 4 bases from V and 1 base from J, the junction contained 2 bases not matched to a gene. In DNA, the CDR3 is TGTGCCAGTAGTACCCTAGCGGGGTCCTACGAGCAGTACTTC. It yields the protein CASSTLAGSYEQYF. Based on the CDR3 plus reference TRBV19 and TRBJ2-7, the full variable domain is DGGITQSPKYLFRKEGQNVTLSCEQNLNHDAMYWYRQDPGQGLRLIYYSQIVNDFQKGDIAEGYSVSREKKESFPLTVTSAQKNPTAFYLCASSTLAGSYEQYFGPGTRLTVT.

The chain carries TRBV9 and TRBJ2-5; maybe TRBD2 (5 bases). Trimming shortened V by 0 bases and J by 4 bases, and 13 bases separated the two germline ends. This CDR3 is built from 15 residues. Germline values: CDR1 SGDLS, CDR2 YYNGEE. The CDR3: CASSVGAGARETQYF. The CDR3 coding sequence is TGTGCCAGCAGCGTAGGGGCGGGCGCCCGAGAGACCCAGTACTTC.

The gene calls are TRBV28 and TRBJ1-5, with 7 bases fitting TRBD1. After removal of 2 bases from V and 5 bases from J, the junction contained 3 bases not matched to a gene. Per germline, CDR1 MDHEN and CDR2 SYDVKM. This CDR3 comprises 14 residues. The CDR3 sequence is CASSLAQGDQPQHF. For the CDR3, the DNA is TGTGCCAGCAGTTTAGCGCAGGGGGATCAGCCCCAGCATTTT.

The chain recombines TRBV4-1 with TRBJ2-7; 11 bases agree with TRBD1. V trimming: 4 bases; J trimming: 4 bases; junction bases outside the gene matches: 9. CDR1 and CDR2 from the germline V gene are MGHRA and YSYEKL. The CDR3 is made up of 16 amino acids. The CDR3 coding sequence is TGCGCCAGCAGCCCGGGCGTCGGGACAGGGGGGTACGAGCAGTACTTC. Encoded protein: CASSPGVGTGGYEQYF.

The chain is built from TRBV7-6 and TRBJ1-6; no definite D call. The V gene's germline CDR1 is SGHVS and CDR2 FNYEAQ. The ends were cut back, 1 base at V and 10 bases at J, with 14 bases in the middle. CDR3 size: 15 residues. The CDR3 sequence: CASSLDNGLNSPLHF. CDR3 in DNA: TGTGCCAGCAGCTTAGACAATGGACTGAACTCACCCCTCCACTTT.

This clone has a handful of counts. The chain carries TRBV2 and TRBJ2-2, with D tentatively TRBD2 (5 bases). The V gene's germline CDR1 is SNHLY and CDR2 FYNNEI. This CDR3 is built from 16 residues. V gave up 1 base and J gave up 7 bases, with 16 bases separating them. This CDR3 reads CASSEERGSSGGELFF. CDR3 coding DNA: TGTGCCAGCAGTGAAGAACGAGGGTCCTCGGGCGGGGAGCTGTTTTTT.

This rearrangement joins TRBV7-9 to TRBJ2-5; 10 bases align to TRBD1. CDR1 and CDR2 from the germline V gene are SEHNR and FQNEAQ (reference sequence). V was clipped by 5 bases and J by 5 bases; unmatched bases: 5. The CDR3 sequence is 14 residues long. The CDR3 spells CASSQDRGYETQYF. The CDR3 nucleotides read TGTGCCAGCAGCCAGGACAGGGGGTACGAGACCCAGTACTTC.

This clone showed up just a few times. The chain links TRBV5-1 to TRBJ2-3; 9 bases map to TRBD1. CDR1 SGHRS and CDR2 YFSETQ come from the germline V gene. The J segment lost 4 bases and the V segment lost 5 bases, leaving 5 bases of the junction unmatched. CDR3 length equals 14 residues. The CDR3 is CASRPQGAADTQYF. The CDR3 bases are TGCGCCAGCAGACCACAGGGGGCCGCAGATACGCAGTATTTT.

The chain joins TRBV30 to TRBJ1-2, with D possibly TRBD1 on 5 matching bases. The CDR3 extends over 15 amino acids. Trimming cost V 2 bases and J 2 bases, with 15 bases left between them. Germline V lookup: CDR1 GTSNPN, CDR2 SVGIG (reference sequence). CDR3 sequence (DNA): TGTGCCTGGAGTATTCGGGGGATGGACAACTATGGCTACACCTTC. This gives the protein CAWSIRGMDNYGYTF.